This entry lists 23 T cell receptor beta chains sequenced from one sample in a study of immune evolution from preneoplasia to lung adenocarcinoma. Sequenced by immunoSEQ multiplex PCR; TCRdb stores in-frame clones only, minus some. The sample has 6,200 or so clones, 85% seen once. The sequenced sample consisted of FFPE invasive lung adenocarcinoma tissue. These receptors came from a person between 50 and 69 years old with lung adenocarcinoma.

The chain couples TRBV28 to TRBJ2-4; 7 nucleotides line up with TRBD1. CDR1 and CDR2 (germline): MDHEN, SYDVKM. J gave up 1 base and V 3 bases, and 0 bases lay outside the gene matches. The CDR3 runs to 14 residues. The CDR3 coding sequence is TGTGCCAGCAGTTTGGGACAGGCCAAAAACATTCAGTACTTC. Translated: CASSLGQAKNIQYF.

The J gene is TRBJ2-3, the V gene TRBV7-3; D uncertain. Deletions cut 5 bases from V and 8 bases from J, with 14 bases between. Germline-derived CDR1 and CDR2 are SGHTA and FQGTGA. This CDR3 is 13 amino acids long. In DNA, the CDR3 is TGTGCCAGCAGCACGCAGACCGACCCTACGCAGTATTTT. The encoded protein is CASSTQTDPTQYF.

This sequence joins TRBV11-2 and TRBJ2-7, with a possible D match to TRBD1 (5 bases). Germline loops: CDR1 SGHAT, CDR2 FQNNGV. V lost 3 bases, J lost 0 bases, and 9 bases lay in between. The CDR3 totals 14 residues. CDR3 DNA sequence: TGTGCCAGCAGCTTCTTCACAGGCTCCTACGAGCAGTACTTC. Residues: CASSFFTGSYEQYF.

This chain uses TRBV11-3 with TRBJ2-7; 11 positions match TRBD2. Trimming cost V 5 bases and J 2 bases; bases outside gene matches: 5. The CDR3 sequence is 15 residues long. Looked up from germline, CDR1 is SGHNT and CDR2 is YENEEA. The CDR3 reads CASSRGTSGAYEQYF. DNA for the CDR3: TGTGCCAGCAGCCGCGGGACTAGCGGAGCCTACGAGCAGTACTTC.

V usage is TRBV11-2 and J usage is TRBJ2-2; D remains ambiguous. This CDR3 comprises 14 residues. Germline V gene data show CDR1 as SGHAT and CDR2 as FQNNGV. Trimming removed 2 bases from V and 1 base from J, with 5 bases in between. The DNA of the CDR3 is TGTGCCAGCAGCTTATTTCTGAACACCGGGGAGCTGTTTTTT. Protein: CASSLFLNTGELFF.

This chain links TRBV28 with TRBJ1-2; a weak D match, TRBD1 (5 bases). Trimming took 5 bases from V and 4 from J, leaving 20 bases between them. The CDR3 totals 16 residues. Germline V gene lookup returns CDR1 MDHEN and CDR2 SYDVKM. The CDR3 is CASSPNLGRTTYGYTF. CDR3 DNA sequence: TGTGCCAGCAGTCCCAATTTGGGGCGGACGACCTATGGCTACACCTTC.

CDR3 coding DNA: TGCGCCAGCAGCTTCCGGGCGGGGGATACCGGGGAGCTGTTTTTT. This gives the protein CASSFRAGDTGELFF. The V gene is TRBV5-1, the J gene TRBJ2-2, with TRBD2 matching over 7 bases. There are 15 residues in the CDR3. J was trimmed by 5 bases and V by 2 bases; bases with no gene match: 6. Germline V lookup: CDR1 SGHRS, CDR2 YFSETQ.

The chain couples TRBV20-1 to TRBJ2-7; unclear D gene. Trimming removed 4 bases from V and 0 bases from J, with 4 bases in between. CDR1 is DFQATT and CDR2 is SNEGSKA in the germline V gene (reference sequence). There are 11 residues in the CDR3. Here the CDR3 reads CSAKSSYEQYF. The DNA for the CDR3 is TGCAGTGCTAAGAGCTCCTACGAGCAGTACTTC.

The J gene is TRBJ2-1, the V gene TRBV11-1; 13 bases align to TRBD2. In germline, CDR1 is SGHAT, CDR2 FQDESV (reference sequence). Unmatched junction bases numbered 3, after V lost 3 bases and J lost 7 bases. CDR3 size: 15 residues. The CDR3 sequence is CASSFTSGRGNEQFF. The DNA of the CDR3 is TGTGCCAGCAGCTTTACTAGCGGGAGGGGAAATGAGCAGTTCTTC.

The chain is built from TRBV7-9 and TRBJ1-1, with D unclear. Germline-derived CDR1 and CDR2 are SEHNR and FQNEAQ (reference sequence). Trimming removed 4 bases from V and 1 base from J, with 16 bases in between. CDR3 length: 16 residues. In DNA form, the CDR3 reads TGTGCCAGCAGCTCCGGATTGCTGGAGACGAACACTGAAGCTTTCTTT. It encodes CASSSGLLETNTEAFF.

The chain employs TRBV18 and TRBJ1-1; perhaps TRBD1 as D (6 bases). Trimming shortened V by 4 bases and J by 6 bases, and 9 bases separated the two germline ends. The CDR3 length is 12 residues. CDR1 and CDR2 (germline): KGHSH, LQKENI. CDR3 nucleotide sequence: TGTGCCAGCTCACGACAGGACCCTGAAGCTTTCTTT. Its translation is CASSRQDPEAFF.

This clone came up a few times. The rearrangement joins TRBV15 to TRBJ2-7; unclear D gene. Germline V gene sequence: CDR1 LNHNV, CDR2 YYDKDF (reference sequence). V was pared by 4 bases and J by 0 bases, with 13 bases between. This CDR3 has 15 amino acids. CDR3 region: CATSTTDGPSYEQYF. The CDR3 bases are TGTGCCACCAGCACTACCGACGGACCCTCCTACGAGCAGTACTTC. The full variable domain, completed using reference TRBV15 and TRBJ2-7, is DAMVIQNPRYQVTQFGKPVTLSCSQTLNHNVMYWYQQKSSQAPKLLFHYYDKDFNNEADTPDNFQSRRPNTSFCFLDIRSPGLGDTAMYLCATSTTDGPSYEQYFGPGTRLTVT.

V is TRBV6-1 and J is TRBJ1-2, with no clear D. The ends were cut back, 1 base at V and 6 bases at J, with 15 bases in the middle. The CDR3 extends over 15 amino acids. Germline V gene lookup returns CDR1 MNHNS and CDR2 SASEGT. CDR3 sequence: CASSEEGGGSHGYTF. Here the CDR3 DNA reads TGTGCCAGCAGTGAAGAGGGCGGCGGATCGCATGGCTACACCTTC.

J is TRBJ2-1 and V is TRBV12-5; D gene unclear. Trimming shortened V by 0 bases and J by 8 bases, and 5 bases separated the two germline ends. CDR1 and CDR2 (germline): LGHNT, FRNRAP. The CDR3 totals 12 residues. The CDR3 region has the DNA TGTGCTAGTGGTTTGGTACACGATGAGCAGTTCTTC. Encoded protein: CASGLVHDEQFF.

The V and J genes are TRBV2 and TRBJ1-1; weak D call: TRBD1 (6 bases). CDR3 length equals 13 residues. CDR1 SNHLY and CDR2 FYNNEI come from the germline V gene. Trimming pared 5 bases from V and 3 bases from J, leaving 10 bases between. This chain's CDR3 is CASSQGRDTEAFF. The CDR3 DNA follows: TGTGCCAGCAGTCAGGGGAGGGACACTGAAGCTTTCTTT.

This sequence joins TRBV2 and TRBJ1-1, with D maybe TRBD1 (6 bases). Trimming took off 7 bases at V and 0 bases at J, with 18 bases between the two ends. CDR1 and CDR2 from the germline V gene are SNHLY and FYNNEI. The CDR3 consists of 16 residues. CDR3 protein: CASTPKRGALNTEAFF. The CDR3 region has the DNA TGTGCCAGCACTCCGAAGCGGGGGGCTCTGAACACTGAAGCTTTCTTT.

The CDR3 region is CASSPAQTDTQYF. In DNA, the CDR3 is TGTGCCAGCTCACCGGCCCAAACAGATACGCAGTATTTT. The rearrangement joins TRBV18 to TRBJ2-3; D call uncertain. V was pared by 3 bases and J by 3 bases, with 7 bases between. Germline loops: CDR1 KGHSH, CDR2 LQKENI. The CDR3 sequence is 13 residues long. Full variable domain (missing parts from reference TRBV18 and TRBJ2-3): NAGVMQNPRHLVRRRGQEARLRCSPMKGHSHVYWYRQLPEEGLKFMVYLQKENIIDESGMPKERFSAEFPKEGPSILRIQQVVRGDSAAYFCASSPAQTDTQYFGPGTRLTVL.

The rearrangement joins TRBV18 to TRBJ2-3, with D possibly being TRBD1 (5 bases). This CDR3 contains 16 residues. Between the trimmed V and J ends, which lost 5 bases and 2 bases, there was a span of 17 bases. CDR1 KGHSH and CDR2 LQKENI come from the germline V gene. The DNA of the CDR3 is TGTGCCAGCTCAGGGGTCAGGGTCGCCCCCACAGATACGCAGTATTTT. Translated, it gives CASSGVRVAPTDTQYF.

The chain has TRBV7-3 and TRBJ2-2; 8 bases agree with TRBD1. This CDR3 comprises 18 residues. The germline V gene encodes CDR1 SGHTA and CDR2 FQGTGA. After removal of 5 bases from V and 3 bases from J, the junction contained 14 bases not matched to a gene. The CDR3 protein is CASSPRAGGYTYTGELFF. The CDR3 DNA sequence: TGTGCCAGCAGCCCAAGGGCAGGGGGCTACACCTACACCGGGGAGCTGTTTTTT.

This sequence joins TRBV14 and TRBJ2-2, with D perhaps TRBD1 or TRBD2 (5 bases each). Germline V CDR1 and CDR2: SGHDN, FVKESK. V lost 6 bases and J lost 5, with 16 bases in between. There are 15 residues in the CDR3. CDR3 residues: CASSLAGAGTGELFF. CDR3 nucleotides: TGTGCCAGCAGTCTCGCCGGGGCAGGGACCGGGGAGCTGTTTTTT.

This clone appeared a single time. The chain carries TRBV11-2 and TRBJ2-3; 9 bases are a match to TRBD1. This CDR3 has 17 residues. Looked up from germline, CDR1 is SGHAT and CDR2 is FQNNGV. J gave up 0 bases and V 2 bases, and 6 bases lay outside the gene matches. Here the CDR3 reads CASSLTPGQGSTDTQYF. The CDR3, as DNA: TGTGCCAGCAGCTTAACACCGGGACAGGGAAGCACAGATACGCAGTATTTT.

This sequence joins TRBV10-3 and TRBJ2-7; no clear D. This CDR3 has 13 amino acids. Germline CDR1 is ENHRY and CDR2 is SYGVKD. Trimming shortened V by 6 bases and J by 0 bases, and 9 bases separated the two germline ends. CDR3 nucleotide sequence: TGTGCCATCAGGGCAGGTGACTCCTACGAGCAGTACTTC. As protein: CAIRAGDSYEQYF.

V gene TRBV18 combines with J gene TRBJ2-3; 8 bases map to TRBD2. There are 14 residues in the CDR3. Germline lookup yields CDR1 KGHSH and CDR2 LQKENI. V lost 0 bases, J lost 6 bases, and 2 bases stayed unmatched. The CDR3 DNA sequence: TGTGCCAGCTCACCACCTAGCGGGAAGGATACGCAGTATTTT. Translating gives CASSPPSGKDTQYF.